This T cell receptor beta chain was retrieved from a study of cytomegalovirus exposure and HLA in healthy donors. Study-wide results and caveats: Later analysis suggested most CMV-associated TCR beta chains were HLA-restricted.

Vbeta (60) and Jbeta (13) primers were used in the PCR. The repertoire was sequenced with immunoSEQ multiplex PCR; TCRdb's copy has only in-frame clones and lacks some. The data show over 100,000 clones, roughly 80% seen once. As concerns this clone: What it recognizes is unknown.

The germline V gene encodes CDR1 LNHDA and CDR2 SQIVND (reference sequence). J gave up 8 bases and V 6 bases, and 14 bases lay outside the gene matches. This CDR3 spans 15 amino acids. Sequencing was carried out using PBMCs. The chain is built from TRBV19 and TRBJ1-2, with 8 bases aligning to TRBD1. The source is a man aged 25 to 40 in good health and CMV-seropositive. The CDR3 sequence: CASSDGQGGPRGYTF. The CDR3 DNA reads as TGTGCCAGTAGCGACGGACAGGGAGGTCCTAGGGGCTACACCTTC.